A selection of T cell receptor beta chains follows, all from one sample in a study of shared clonotypes between healthy human individuals. Measured with immunoSEQ multiplex PCR; TCRdb has only the in-frame clones, and not every one. The table lists over a million clones, about 70% of them singletons, with over 1.3% in the top ten. Material for sequencing was memory CD4+ T cells sorted from blood. The receptors stem from a man aged 18 to 29 in good health. CDR3s include the opening cysteine and the closing phenylalanine or tryptophan. The D gene is left open where the match is weak. Rows may omit the clone size; those that give it use once, few, many or a size class.

-	TRBJ1-1	TRBV5-1	-	TGCGCCAGCAGTTACGGGGGGAACACTGAAGCTTTCTTT	CASSYGGNTEAFF
-	TRBJ2-2	TRBV7-6	-	TGTGCCAGCAGCCCAGTGTGGAGAGGCGGGGAGCTGTTTTTT	CASSPVWRGGELFF
TRBD1	TRBJ1-1	TRBV14	-	TGTGCCAGCAGCCAAGTAGGGGGCGCCGCTGAAGCTTTCTTT	CASSQVGGAAEAFF
-	TRBJ2-5	TRBV19	-	TGTGCCAGTACGAAGGCTGGGCTAGCTTGGGAGACCCAGTACTTC	CASTKAGLAWETQYF
-	TRBJ1-3	TRBV19	-	TGTGCCAGTAGTATAGCCACAGGCCGCTCTGGAAACACCATATATTTT	CASSIATGRSGNTIYF
-	TRBJ2-5	TRBV7-2	-	TGTGCCAGCAGCTCCCGCTCTGGGGTAGAGACCCAGTACTTC	CASSSRSGVETQYF
-	TRBJ1-1	TRBV28	-	TGTGCCAGCAGTTCAGGATTGACTGAAGCTTTCTTT	CASSSGLTEAFF
-	TRBJ2-5	TRBV12-1	-	TGTGCCAGCAGCTTTGTAGTCAGAGAGACCCAGTACTTC	CASSFVVRETQYF
-	TRBJ2-7	TRBV28	-	TGTGCCAGCAGTCCACCGGGGGGAGGGGGCAAGAACGAGCAGTACTTC	CASSPPGGGGKNEQYF
-	TRBJ1-5	TRBV27	-	TGTGCCAGCAGTTTATCGCAGGAGGGGGGCAGGATGCCCCAGCATTTT	CASSLSQEGGRMPQHF
-	TRBJ1-1	TRBV7-2	-	TGTGCCAGCAGCTTAACACAGGGGAACACTGAAGCTTTCTTT	CASSLTQGNTEAFF
-	TRBJ1-1	TRBV19	-	TGTGCCAGTAGTCTTCAGGGGAAGGGTGAAGCTTTCTTT	CASSLQGKGEAFF
-	TRBJ2-1	TRBV29-1	-	TGCAGCGTTGCTCGGGGATACGAGCAGTTCTTC	CSVARGYEQFF
-	TRBJ1-2	TRBV6-1	-	TGTGCCAGCAGTGAAGAATGGCGACAAAACTATGGCTACACCTTC	CASSEEWRQNYGYTF
-	TRBJ1-4	TRBV6-1	-	TGTGCCAGCAGTGAACGGGGGACAACTAATGAAAAACTGTTTTTT	CASSERGTTNEKLFF
-	TRBJ1-2	TRBV5-4	few	TGCGCCAGCAGCGTCCGGGACGGCTCCTATGGCTACACCTTC	CASSVRDGSYGYTF
-	TRBJ1-2	TRBV28	-	TGTGCCAGCAAGCGAACTCCTTCCGCTAACTATGGCTACACCTTC	CASKRTPSANYGYTF
-	TRBJ2-2	TRBV19	-	TGTGCCAGTAGGGGCCTTGACACCGGGGAGCTGTTTTTT	CASRGLDTGELFF
-	TRBJ1-1	TRBV7-3	many	TGTGCCAGCAGCTTAATGGGGGACACTGAAGCTTTCTTT	CASSLMGDTEAFF